One sample yielded the 19 T cell receptor beta chains listed below, sequenced in a study of control samples from healthy donors and cancer patients. Clones were read by immunoSEQ multiplex PCR, and TCRdb kept only the in-frame ones, dropping some. The sample contains around 99,000 clones, approximately 90% of which appear only once. Sequenced sample: blood. The receptor source for this set is a woman between 45 and 65 years old in good health.

CDR3 nucleotides: TGTGCCAGCAGCCTCCTGGGGGAAAAACTGTTTTTT. Encoded protein: CASSLLGEKLFF. The rearrangement uses TRBV14 and TRBJ1-4; D is uncertain. The CDR3 runs 12 residues. Germline-derived CDR1 and CDR2 are SGHDN and FVKESK. Trimming removed 4 bases at V and 8 bases at J, with 8 bases between.

The chain links TRBV7-9 to TRBJ2-5, with D possibly matching TRBD1 (5 bases). The germline V and J ends were trimmed by 7 bases and 3 bases, with 15 bases remaining between them. This CDR3 region has 14 residues. CDR1 and CDR2 from the germline V gene are SEHNR and FQNEAQ (reference sequence). CDR3 nucleotides: TGTGCCAGCACCCAAGGGGCTCTTGAAGAGACCCAGTACTTC. The encoded protein is CASTQGALEETQYF.

In its sample, this clone was seen once. The V and J genes are TRBV28 and TRBJ2-7; D possibly corresponds to TRBD1 (6 bases). The length of the CDR3 is 14 residues. Trimming removed 5 bases from V and 2 bases from J, with 13 bases in between. Germline assignment: CDR1 MDHEN and CDR2 SYDVKM. CDR3 in amino acids: CASSPDRIAYEQYV. In nucleotides, the CDR3 is TGTGCCAGCAGTCCAGACAGGATAGCCTACGAGCAGTACGTC.

The chain employs TRBV7-9 and TRBJ2-3; possible D gene TRBD2, 5 bases. Trimming removed 4 bases at V and 3 bases at J, with 17 bases between. CDR3 size: 16 residues. The V gene's germline CDR1 is SEHNR and CDR2 FQNEAQ (reference sequence). The CDR3 is CASSSGAAVVTDTQYF. CDR3 nucleotide sequence: TGTGCCAGCAGCTCCGGCGCAGCGGTTGTAACAGATACGCAGTATTTT.

This CDR3 is CASSVQGLETQYF. The CDR3 bases are TGTGCCAGCAGCGTACAGGGTTTGGAGACCCAGTACTTC. The J gene is TRBJ2-5, the V gene TRBV9; D perhaps matches TRBD1 (5 bases). The V end lost 1 base, the J end lost 5 bases, and 9 bases lay between the germline ends. This CDR3 region has 13 residues. The germline CDR1 and CDR2 sequences are SGDLS and YYNGEE.

This clone was seen only a few times. The chain combines TRBV2 with TRBJ1-5, with TRBD1 matching over 9 bases. V trimming: 4 bases; J trimming: 7 bases; junction bases outside the gene matches: 11. This CDR3 spans 16 amino acids. In germline, CDR1 is SNHLY, CDR2 FYNNEI. The CDR3 spells CASSVRRTGEGQPQHF. CDR3 DNA: TGTGCCAGCAGTGTTCGGAGGACAGGGGAAGGACAGCCCCAGCATTTT.

There are a few counts of this clone. The chain links TRBV28 to TRBJ1-5; D perhaps matches TRBD1 (6 bases). Germline CDR1 and CDR2: MDHEN and SYDVKM. The CDR3 runs to 14 residues. Trimming took 6 bases from V and 7 from J, leaving 16 bases between them. The CDR3 loop reads CASRPHRDRQPQHF. CDR3 DNA sequence: TGTGCCAGCAGACCGCACAGGGATCGACAGCCCCAGCATTTT.

V usage is TRBV9 and J usage is TRBJ2-2; TRBD1 matches at 8 bases. Germline V lookup: CDR1 SGDLS, CDR2 YYNGEE. Trimming took 4 bases from V and 4 from J; bases not matched to a gene: 9. This CDR3 spans 16 amino acids. The CDR3 region is CASSKWTGSTTGELFF. In nucleotides, the CDR3 is TGTGCCAGCAGCAAGTGGACAGGGTCAACCACCGGGGAGCTGTTTTTT.

The rearrangement uses TRBV18 and TRBJ2-5; tentative D call: TRBD2 (5 bases). The germline V gene has CDR1 KGHSH and CDR2 LQKENI. CDR3 length: 14 amino acids. V gave up 6 bases and J gave up 4 bases, with 15 bases separating them. The CDR3 reads CASSPTGMGETQYF. The DNA of the CDR3 is TGTGCCAGCTCCCCCACGGGGATGGGAGAGACCCAGTACTTC.

The chain has TRBV24-1 and TRBJ2-7; D is uncertain. Germline CDR1 KGHDR, CDR2 SFDVKD. This CDR3 region has 14 residues. Trimming removed 4 bases from V and 0 bases from J, with 9 bases in between. The CDR3 nucleotides read TGTGCCACCAGTGAGTGGGGTTACTCCTACGAGCAGTACTTC. It encodes CATSEWGYSYEQYF.

This clone came up a few times. This sequence joins TRBV30 and TRBJ2-2; 9 bases fit TRBD1. There are 15 residues in the CDR3. CDR1 and CDR2 from the germline V gene are GTSNPN and SVGIG (reference sequence). With V trimmed by 5 bases and J by 6 bases, 10 bases remained unmatched. CDR3 loop: CAWSGTGNDAGELFF. CDR3 coding DNA: TGTGCCTGGTCCGGGACAGGGAACGACGCCGGGGAGCTGTTTTTT.

The rearrangement links TRBV18 to TRBJ2-3; 8 bases are a match to TRBD1. CDR1 and CDR2 (germline): KGHSH, LQKENI. V was pared by 5 bases and J by 4 bases, with 17 bases of the junction left unmatched. The CDR3 runs 18 residues. DNA for the CDR3: TGTGCCAGCTCAGCGCAAACAGGGGGTTTGTCGAGGGCAGATACGCAGTATTTT. Protein sequence: CASSAQTGGLSRADTQYF. Complete variable domain (other parts from reference TRBV18 and TRBJ2-3): NAGVMQNPRHLVRRRGQEARLRCSPMKGHSHVYWYRQLPEEGLKFMVYLQKENIIDESGMPKERFSAEFPKEGPSILRIQQVVRGDSAAYFCASSAQTGGLSRADTQYFGPGTRLTVL.

The V and J genes are TRBV30 and TRBJ1-4; TRBD1 aligns across 9 bases. V dropped 4 bases and J dropped 8; count of bases not matched to a gene: 5. The germline V gene has CDR1 GTSNPN and CDR2 SVGIG (reference sequence). This CDR3 has 13 amino acids. The CDR3: CAWNTGGREKLFF. CDR3 coding DNA: TGTGCCTGGAATACAGGGGGCAGGGAAAAACTGTTTTTT.

This clone came up once. For the CDR3, the DNA is TGTGCCAGCAGCGACCGGAACAGGGGGCTAGTAGAGACCCAGTACTTC. It translates to CASSDRNRGLVETQYF. V gene TRBV5-6 combines with J gene TRBJ2-5; 9 nucleotides match TRBD1. In germline, CDR1 is SGHDT, CDR2 YYEEEE. CDR3 size: 16 residues. V dropped 4 bases and J dropped 4; count of bases not matched to a gene: 11.

The V call is TRBV15, the J call TRBJ1-1, with 7 nucleotides matching TRBD1. V lost 0 bases, J lost 4 bases, and 23 bases stayed unmatched. The CDR3 spans 21 residues. Germline-derived CDR1 and CDR2 are LNHNV and YYDKDF (reference sequence). In nucleotides, the CDR3 is TGTGCCACCAGCAGAGAGGTACTACAGGGGTTTTACACGGTCCGGTCCACTGAAGCTTTCTTT. Amino acid sequence: CATSREVLQGFYTVRSTEAFF.

This chain connects TRBV4-3 to TRBJ1-3, with a tentative D call TRBD1 (6 bases). Germline loops: CDR1 LGHNA, CDR2 YSLEER. The V end lost 1 base, the J end lost 7 bases, and 14 bases lay between the germline ends. This CDR3 has 15 amino acids. The CDR3 loop reads CASSQAGGQANTIYF. The CDR3 DNA reads as TGCGCCAGCAGCCAAGCCGGGGGACAAGCGAACACCATATATTTT.

This clone was seen only a few times. The chain joins TRBV30 to TRBJ1-1; 8 bases are a match to TRBD1. Looked up from germline, CDR1 is GTSNPN and CDR2 is SVGIG (reference sequence). The CDR3 spans 13 residues. With 8 bases clipped from V and 3 bases from J, the junction kept 8 bases outside the gene matches. This CDR3 reads CARSLTGDTEAFF. The DNA for the CDR3 is TGTGCCCGAAGCTTGACAGGGGACACTGAAGCTTTCTTT.

This clone was detected a few times. V is TRBV15 and J is TRBJ1-6, with D possibly matching TRBD1 (5 bases). Trimming left V 0 bases short and J 5 bases short, with 8 bases between. CDR1 LNHNV and CDR2 YYDKDF come from the germline V gene (reference sequence). This CDR3 has 15 residues. The chain's CDR3 is CATSRDRVNNSPLHF. CDR3 nucleotides: TGTGCCACCAGCAGAGACAGGGTAAATAATTCACCCCTCCACTTT.

V usage is TRBV18 and J usage is TRBJ2-7; D could derive from TRBD1 or TRBD2 (5 bases each). The ends were cut back, 2 bases at V and 5 bases at J, with 10 bases in the middle. This CDR3 is 13 amino acids long. Germline V gene sequence: CDR1 KGHSH, CDR2 LQKENI. CDR3 nucleotides: TGTGCCAGCTCACCAGAGGGCAGGGACGAGCAGTACTTC. The encoded protein is CASSPEGRDEQYF.